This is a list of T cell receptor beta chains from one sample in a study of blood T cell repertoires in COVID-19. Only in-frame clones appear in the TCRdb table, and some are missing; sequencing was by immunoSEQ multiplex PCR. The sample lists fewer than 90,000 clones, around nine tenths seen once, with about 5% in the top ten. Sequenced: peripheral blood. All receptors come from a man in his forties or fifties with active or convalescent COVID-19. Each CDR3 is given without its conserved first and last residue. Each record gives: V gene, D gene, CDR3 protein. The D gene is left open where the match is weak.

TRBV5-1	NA	ASSPGQRYNEQF
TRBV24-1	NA	ATSLTTGDTQY
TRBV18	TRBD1	ASSPQTGGDEKLF
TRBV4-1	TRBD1	ASSPGTGGDTEAF
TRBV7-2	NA	ASSLEEVTEAF
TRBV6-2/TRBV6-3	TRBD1	ASSYTGQGSTDTQY
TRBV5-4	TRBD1	ASSLDVAGGASGELF
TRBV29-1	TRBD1	SVSQGAQYEQY
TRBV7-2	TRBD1	ASSPGQGANEQF
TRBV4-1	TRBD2	ASSQDRTSGVETQY
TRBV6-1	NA	ASSRDTGELF
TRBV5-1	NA	ASSLVSGQSSGANVLT
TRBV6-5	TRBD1	ASRGQGTNYGYT
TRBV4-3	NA	ASSQDAGNSFYEQY